This T cell receptor beta chain was captured by sequencing in a study of OX40 agonist ivuxolimab in advanced cancers. Whole-study results and caveats: Not determined was the antigen specificity of the expanded peripheral T cells. There was clonal expansion of CD4+ and CD8+ blood T cells by week 6 at 0.1 to 3.0 mg/kg.

Researchers took blood at baseline, on cycle 4 day 1, and on cycle 7 day 1. Germline loops: CDR1 SGHVS, CDR2 FQNEAQ. V lost 0 bases, J lost 4 bases, and 4 bases stayed unmatched. The CDR3 has 15 amino acids. Profiling relied on immunoSEQ multiplex PCR, and the TCRdb table lists in-frame clones only, not all of them. This table has approximately 65,000 clones, over 80% appearing once. About this clone itself: The target antigen is unknown.

The sequence derives from an adult with an advanced solid tumor such as melanoma, head and neck, liver or kidney cancer. This rearrangement joins TRBV7-8 to TRBJ1-1; 8 bases map to TRBD1. This specimen was CD4+ or CD8+ T cells sorted from blood, taken in a trial of the OX40 agonist ivuxolimab. The CDR3 nucleotides read TGTGCCAGCAGCTTAGCGACAGGGGAGGTCACTGAAGCTTTCTTT. This encodes CASSLATGEVTEAFF. Together with reference TRBV7-8 and TRBJ1-1, the CDR3 gives the full variable domain: GAGVSQSPRYKVAKRGQDVALRCDPISGHVSLFWYQQALGQGPEFLTYFQNEAQLDKSGLPSDRFFAERPEGSVSTLKIQRTQQEDSAVYLCASSLATGEVTEAFFGQGTRLTVV.